The present entry profiles one T cell receptor beta chain with its context. The antigen is unknown. The germline gives CDR1 PRHDT, CDR2 FYEKMQ (reference sequence). The CDR3 runs to 14 residues. The junction had 14 bases not matched to a gene; V was cut back by 10 bases and J by 12 bases. This sample is part of a study of response to subunit inactivated influenza vaccine. Study conclusions and caveats: The authors suggested that few new T cells are recruited per seasonal influenza vaccination.

TCRdb recomputed calls from the RT-PCR reads with MiXCR, one row per CDR3 protein. This sample carries over 800,000 distinct CDR3 sequences, around 20% of them seen once, and the ten largest clones take approximately 10%. This TCR came from a man between 45 and 60 years old who received an inactivated influenza vaccine. This sample comprised PBMCs from blood, obtained approximately 5 days after vaccination. V gene TRBV13 combines with J gene TRBJ2-1, with TRBD2 identical over 11 bases. For the CDR3, the DNA is TGTGCCATGGGCCCCCCGGGACTAGCGGCGGGGCAGTTCTTC. Translating gives CAMGPPGLAAGQFF. Looking up the rest from reference TRBV13 and TRBJ2-1 gives the full variable domain: AAGVIQSPRHLIKEKRETATLKCYPIPRHDTVYWYQQGPGQDPQFLISFYEKMQSDKGSIPDRFSAQQFSDYHSELNMSSLELGDSALYFCAMGPPGLAAGQFFGPGTRLTVL.